This T cell receptor (beta chain) was recovered during a study of cytomegalovirus exposure and HLA in healthy donors. The PCR employed 60 Vbeta primers together with 13 Jbeta primers. Repertoires were generated with immunoSEQ multiplex PCR, while TCRdb's copy carries only in-frame clones and drops some. The table shows 150,000 or so clones, with 73% occurring only once. The CDR3 is 14 residues long. CDR1 is KGHSH, CDR2 LQKENI, per germline. V gave up 6 bases and J gave up 0 bases, with 10 bases separating them. Comment on this clone: Its cognate antigen is unknown.

Findings of the study overall: A later analysis appeared to link common viral pathogens to several of the most significant clusters.

The rearrangement uses TRBV18 and TRBJ2-3; D is uncertain. This TCR was recovered from a young woman in good health and CMV-seronegative. Sequencing used PBMCs. CDR3 region: CASSRLMSTDTQYF. The CDR3 DNA sequence: TGTGCCAGCTCCCGGTTAATGAGCACAGATACGCAGTATTTT.